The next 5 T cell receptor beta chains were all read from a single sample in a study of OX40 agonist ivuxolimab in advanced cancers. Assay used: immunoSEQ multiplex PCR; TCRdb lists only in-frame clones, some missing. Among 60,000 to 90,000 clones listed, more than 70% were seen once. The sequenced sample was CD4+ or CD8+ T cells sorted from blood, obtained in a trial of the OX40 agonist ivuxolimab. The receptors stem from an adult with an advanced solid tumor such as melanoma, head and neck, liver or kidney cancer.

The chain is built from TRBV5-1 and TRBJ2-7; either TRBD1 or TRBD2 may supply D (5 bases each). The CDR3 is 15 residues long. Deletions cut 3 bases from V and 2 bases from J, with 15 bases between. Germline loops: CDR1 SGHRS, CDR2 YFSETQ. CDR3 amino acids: CASSYDGTTTYEQYF. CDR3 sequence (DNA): TGCGCCAGCAGCTACGACGGGACGACCACCTACGAGCAGTACTTC.

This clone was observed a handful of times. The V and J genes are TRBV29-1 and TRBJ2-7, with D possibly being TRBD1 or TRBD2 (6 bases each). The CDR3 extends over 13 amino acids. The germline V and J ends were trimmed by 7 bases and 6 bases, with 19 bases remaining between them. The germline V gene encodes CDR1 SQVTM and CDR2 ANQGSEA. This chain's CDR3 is CSGGQRLGGEQYF. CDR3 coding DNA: TGCAGCGGCGGACAGCGACTAGGGGGCGAGCAGTACTTC.

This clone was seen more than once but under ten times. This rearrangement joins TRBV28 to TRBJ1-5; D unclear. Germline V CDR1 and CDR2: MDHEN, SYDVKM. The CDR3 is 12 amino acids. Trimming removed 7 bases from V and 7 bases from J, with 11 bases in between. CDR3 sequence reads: CASTSGVQPQHF. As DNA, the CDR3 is TGTGCCAGCACCTCGGGTGTGCAGCCCCAGCATTTT.

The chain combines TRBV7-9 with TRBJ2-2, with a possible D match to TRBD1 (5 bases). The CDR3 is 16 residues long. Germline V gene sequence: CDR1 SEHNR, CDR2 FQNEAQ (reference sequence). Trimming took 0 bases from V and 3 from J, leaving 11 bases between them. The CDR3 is CASSLAFRVHTGELFF. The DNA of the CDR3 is TGTGCCAGCAGCTTAGCGTTCAGGGTCCACACCGGGGAGCTGTTTTTT.

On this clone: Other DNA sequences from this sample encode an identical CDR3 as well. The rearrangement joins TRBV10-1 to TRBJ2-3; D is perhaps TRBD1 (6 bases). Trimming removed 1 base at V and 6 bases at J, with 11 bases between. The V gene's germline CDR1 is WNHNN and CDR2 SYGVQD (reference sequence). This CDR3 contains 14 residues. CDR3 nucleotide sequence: TGCGCCAGCAGTGAGTGGGGGCCTCGTGATACGCAGTATTTT. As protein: CASSEWGPRDTQYF.